Sequencing of this T cell receptor beta chain was carried out in a study of radiotherapy plus CTLA-4 blockade in lung cancer. About the research overall: Among enrolled patients, about 18% responded and around 30% achieved disease control.

The V gene's germline CDR1 is SGHRS and CDR2 YFSETQ. The CDR3 runs 16 residues. Some clones are missing from TCRdb's copy, which holds only in-frame ones; the method was immunoSEQ multiplex PCR. The table has 35,000 to 45,000 clones, 65% to 75% seen once. Overall study results and limits: Tumor-derived TCR clones expanded in blood after radiotherapy plus ipilimumab.

In the case of this clone: Its specificity is not known.

This chain joins TRBV5-1 and TRBJ2-5, with 13 positions matching TRBD2. TRBJ2-7 matches the DNA end more closely, so the J call is doubtful. The TCR comes from a human donor with non-small cell lung cancer who had a partial response to radiotherapy plus ipilimumab. Source: peripheral blood, taken from a patient treated with radiotherapy plus ipilimumab. The CDR3 DNA reads TGCGCCAGCAGCCACGGGACTAGCGGGATCCGCTACGAGCAGTACTTC. This gives the protein CASSHGTSGIRYEQYF.